This T cell receptor (beta chain) was observed in a study of identical twins. General study results and limits: Models underestimated how often monozygotic twins shared out-of-frame TCR alpha. Where out-of-frame alpha sequences were twin-shared, they showed excess low generation probability.

Between the trimmed V and J ends, which lost 7 bases and 3 bases, there was a span of 14 bases. The CDR3 covers 14 residues. The germline V gene encodes CDR1 SGHRS and CDR2 YFSETQ. This clonotype was counted a few times. The antigen is unknown. TCRdb reprocessed the 5' RACE reads via MiXCR and lists one record per CDR3 protein. The data contain a few hundred thousand distinct CDR3 sequences, approximately 10% of them singletons. These data also formed part of another study, on yellow fever vaccine responses in identical twins. From that report: Twins' vaccine T cell response reportedly seemed partly convergent, partly personalized.

The sequencing sample was made of PBMCs. The sequence came from a woman aged 18-29 years in good health. This chain uses TRBV5-1 with TRBJ2-1; D call uncertain. CDR3 nucleotides: TGCGCCAGCGGAGACACGATCCGCTACAATGAGCAGTTCTTC. This encodes CASGDTIRYNEQFF.